The clone carrying this TCR beta chain was recorded once. In the study's own analysis: Amplification with reference gene primers provided the estimates of nucleated cell counts. Using immunoSEQ multiplex PCR, the repertoire was profiled, and TCRdb retains in-frame clones only, with some absent. D and trimming come from the DNA, and the V and J calls and clone size come from that table. The sample gives roughly 97,000 clones, roughly 80% of which show up once; approximately 3.6% is in the top ten. V was clipped by 5 bases and J by 4 bases, with 17 bases between them. The germline CDR1 and CDR2 sequences are SGHTA and FQGNSA. The CDR3 runs 15 residues. The data were taken from a study of blood T cell repertoires in COVID-19. Study in general: Material from acute and convalescent COVID-19 was sourced from the United States, Italy and Spain. PBMCs, B-cell-depleted T cells, or T cells were the source of the cDNA or gDNA that made up the material.

This TCR was recovered from a woman over 75 with active or convalescent COVID-19. The sequenced sample consisted of peripheral blood. V usage is TRBV7-2 and J usage is TRBJ1-2; D perhaps matches TRBD1 (5 bases). The CDR3 reads CASSPSGGGIYGYTF. The CDR3 DNA reads as TGTGCCAGCAGCCCCTCTGGCGGGGGGATCTATGGCTACACCTTC.